This is a list of T cell receptor beta chains from one sample in a study of STAT5B mutations in CD4+ large granular lymphocyte leukemia. Some clones are missing from TCRdb's copy, which holds only in-frame ones; the method was immunoSEQ multiplex PCR. The sample carries around 37,000 clones, about 80% recorded once. Sequenced material: CD4+ T cells from blood buffy coats. All receptors derive from a human donor in good health. Both conserved end residues are part of each CDR3. The D gene is left open where the match is weak. Clone size, where shown, is once, few, many, or a class for clones that have expanded.

TRBV5-4	-	TRBJ2-5	TRBD1	CASSLDRGETQYF	TGTGCCAGCAGCTTGGACAGGGGAGAGACCCAGTACTTC
TRBV14	-	TRBJ1-6	-	CASSQQLLSSPLHF	TGTGCCAGCAGCCAGCAGCTCCTAAGTTCACCCCTCCACTTT
TRBV7-6	-	TRBJ2-5	-	CASSLGVPYQETQYF	TGTGCCAGCAGCTTGGGAGTCCCGTACCAAGAGACCCAGTACTTC
TRBV9	-	TRBJ2-6	-	CASSVGASGANVLTF	TGTGCCAGCAGCGTAGGGGCGTCTGGGGCCAACGTCCTGACTTTC
TRBV7-8	-	TRBJ1-4	-	CASSLGGKLFF	TGTGCCAGCAGCTTAGGTGGGAAACTGTTTTTT
TRBV27	once	TRBJ2-7	TRBD1	CASSLGRTGGTYEQYF	TGTGCCAGCAGCCTAGGGCGGACAGGGGGCACTTACGAGCAGTACTTC
TRBV10-3	few	TRBJ1-5	-	CAISANNQPQHF	TGTGCCATCAGTGCCAACAATCAGCCCCAGCATTTT
TRBV2	-	TRBJ2-2	-	CASTSEVAANTGELFF	TGTGCCAGCACGTCCGAGGTAGCGGCGAACACCGGGGAGCTGTTTTTT
TRBV7-6	-	TRBJ2-3	TRBD2	CASSGGASGSSDTQYF	TGTGCCAGCAGCGGGGGAGCTAGCGGGAGTTCAGATACGCAGTATTTT
TRBV7-3	few	TRBJ1-3	-	CASSLNGVPGNTIYF	TGTGCCAGCAGCTTAAACGGGGTCCCTGGAAACACCATATATTTT
TRBV11-3	few	TRBJ1-1	-	CASSLEEDTEAFF	TGTGCCAGCAGCTTAGAGGAGGACACTGAAGCTTTCTTT
TRBV14	-	TRBJ2-2	TRBD2	CASSQGLKGSRTSGSLGTGELFF	TGTGCCAGCAGCCAAGGTCTTAAAGGTTCGCGGACTAGCGGGAGTTTAGGGACCGGGGAGCTGTTTTTT
TRBV28	-	TRBJ2-7	-	CASKKDVGAAYEQYF	TGTGCCAGCAAAAAGGACGTGGGGGCGGCCTACGAGCAGTACTTC